The clone carrying this TCR beta chain came up a few times. Its specificity is unknown. The V gene end was trimmed by 6 bases and the J gene end by 3 bases; junction bases not matched to a gene: 7. The CDR3 totals 14 residues. Per germline, CDR1 LGHDT and CDR2 YNNKEL (reference sequence). Naive CD8 T cells were sorted, and the gate applied was CD8+CD4-CCR7+CD45RA+. TCRdb passed the PCR reads through MiXCR, listing each CDR3 protein once. The data show just over 35,000 distinct CDR3 sequences, around a sixth seen once. The data derive from a study of molecular identifiers for immune sequencing clone quantification. Whole-study findings and limits: Spiked Jurkat TCR RNA equivalent to one cell reportedly surfaced among some 990,000 naive cells.

Sequencing input: naive CD8+ T cells from blood, with Jurkat cell RNA spiked in. The subset denotes: FACS-sorted CD8+CD4-CCR7+CD45RA+ naive T cells. The clonotype comes from a human donor in good health. Some libraries in this study had Jurkat cell RNA spiked in. The genes are TRBV3-1 and TRBJ2-5, with 7 bases fitting TRBD2. The DNA for the CDR3 is TGTGCCAGCAGTGAAGGGCTAGCGGAAGAGACCCAGTACTTC. This gives the protein CASSEGLAEETQYF.